Given below is one T cell receptor beta chain in context. These data are taken from a study of shared clonotypes between healthy human individuals. Study at large: CD4 naive and CD4 memory each took three plates per donor, while CD8 naive took two and CD8 memory one.

Libraries were prepared by immunoSEQ multiplex PCR; TCRdb keeps only in-frame clonotypes and omits some of them. In the table there are approximately 100,000 clones, approximately 70% of which are singletons. Germline V gene lookup returns CDR1 MDHEN and CDR2 SYDVKM. The CDR3 contains 13 residues. With 4 bases removed from V and 4 bases from J, the gap between germline ends came to 10 bases. This chain connects TRBV28 to TRBJ1-1; D gene uncertain. The TCR sequence derives from a woman aged 30 to 39 in good health. Sequenced material: memory CD8+ T cells sorted from blood. Subset denoted: CD45RO+ cells pooled with CCR7-negative TemRA cells. The CDR3 DNA reads TGTGCCAGCAGTTCCAGGATCGGCACTGAAGCTTTCTTT. Its protein is CASSSRIGTEAFF.